Shown below are 21 T cell receptor beta chains from a single sample sequenced in a study of T cells after yellow fever vaccination (dated by TCRdb to the late 2010s). To prepare the library, 5' RACE was applied. TCRdb names Illumina NovaSeq 6000 as the instrument used. TCRdb trimmed public reads at Q25 via fastp, called clones via MiXCR and kept in-frame beta chains. Entries that share a CDR3 protein sequence are merged under the most common genes and DNA. This sample has 250,000 to 350,000 distinct CDR3 sequences in its table, and roughly 4.3% of those were observed once. Less than 20% of the sample is taken by the ten largest. According to the study, the label for this sample's treatment or condition signals: live attenuated yellow fever vaccine strain. The sample in question was PBMCs, obtained 15 days after the yellow fever booster vaccination. The receptors stem from a man aged 18 to 30 who received the YFV17D yellow fever vaccine.

This clonotype was counted many times. The rearrangement joins TRBV7-9 to TRBJ1-1, with D perhaps TRBD1 (5 bases). The germline CDR1 and CDR2 sequences are SEHNR and FQNEAQ (reference sequence). V lost 5 bases, J lost 3 bases, and 13 bases lay in between. This CDR3 has 14 residues. The CDR3 here is CASSPIPGDTEAFF. In DNA, the CDR3 is TGTGCCAGCAGCCCCATCCCGGGGGACACTGAAGCTTTCTTT.

A few counts support this clonotype. The rearrangement links TRBV30 to TRBJ1-4; 7 nucleotides match TRBD1. Losses at the gene ends were 2 bases for V and 4 bases for J; bases not matched to a gene: 4. The CDR3 spans 14 residues. Per the germline V gene, CDR1 is GTSNPN and CDR2 is SVGIG (reference sequence). Here the CDR3 DNA reads TGTGCCTGGAGTCCGGGACAGAGTAATGAAAAACTGTTTTTT. Encoded protein: CAWSPGQSNEKLFF.

The rearrangement uses TRBV5-4 and TRBJ2-1; D possibly corresponds to TRBD2 (7 bases). The length of the CDR3 is 12 residues. In germline, CDR1 is SGHNT, CDR2 YYREEE (reference sequence). V was shortened by 2 bases and J by 10 bases, with 10 bases between the two germline ends. This CDR3 is CASSFGGQEQFF. In DNA, the CDR3 is TGTGCCAGCAGCTTCGGGGGGCAGGAGCAGTTCTTC.

The CDR3: CASTRGLAGANVLTF. In DNA, the CDR3 is TGTGCCAGCACCCGGGGATTGGCTGGGGCCAACGTCCTGACTTTC. The rearrangement links TRBV11-2 to TRBJ2-6; a possible D gene is TRBD2 (5 bases). The germline CDR1 and CDR2 sequences are SGHAT and FQNNGV. Trimming stripped 7 bases from V and 2 bases from J, with 12 bases between. The CDR3 is 15 residues long.

V is TRBV15 and J is TRBJ2-5; 8 bases are a match to TRBD2. The CDR3 contains 16 residues. V lost 4 bases to trimming and J lost 5 bases; unmatched junction nucleotides: 12. Germline V lookup: CDR1 LNHNV, CDR2 YYDKDF (reference sequence). CDR3 region: CATSILARGGLETQYF. CDR3 in DNA: TGTGCCACCAGCATCCTAGCACGGGGGGGGCTGGAGACCCAGTACTTC.

This sequence joins TRBV12-3 or TRBV12-4 and TRBJ2-5, with 8 bases lining up with TRBD2. V dropped 3 bases and J dropped 5; count of bases not matched to a gene: 14. The CDR3 spans 17 residues. The CDR3, as DNA: TGTGCCAGCAGTTTGGTTATTCGGGGGGGCCCTTGGGAGACCCAGTACTTC. It yields the protein CASSLVIRGGPWETQYF.

There are many counts of this clonotype. The chain recombines TRBV29-1 with TRBJ2-5; 9 bases line up with TRBD1. The length of the CDR3 is 13 residues. The J segment lost 4 bases and the V segment lost 7 bases, leaving 7 bases of the junction unmatched. In germline, CDR1 is SQVTM, CDR2 ANQGSEA. CDR3 sequence: CSAGQGRPETQYF. Written as DNA, the CDR3 is TGCAGCGCGGGACAGGGACGACCAGAGACCCAGTACTTC.

In its sample, this clonotype was seen many times. This chain joins TRBV7-9 and TRBJ1-2, with D possibly being TRBD1 (5 bases). Trimming pared 4 bases from V and 4 bases from J, leaving 13 bases between. Germline-derived CDR1 and CDR2 are SEHNR and FQNEAQ (reference sequence). The length of the CDR3 is 14 residues. The CDR3 region has the DNA TGTGCCAGCAGCTCAGAACCAGGGATCTATGGCTACACCTTC. Its protein product is CASSSEPGIYGYTF.

In its sample, this clonotype was seen many times. This chain joins TRBV24-1 and TRBJ2-5, with TRBD1 as a possible D gene (5 bases). Trimming removed 0 bases at V and 2 bases at J, with 15 bases between. This CDR3 has 17 residues. Germline V CDR1 and CDR2: KGHDR, SFDVKD. The CDR3 is CATSDLRQGDAQETQYF. The CDR3 nucleotides read TGTGCCACCAGTGATTTGCGGCAGGGCGATGCACAAGAGACCCAGTACTTC.

This clonotype was picked up a small number of times. The J gene is TRBJ1-2, the V gene TRBV27; 10 positions match TRBD1. V was pared by 8 bases and J by 8 bases, with 8 bases of the junction left unmatched. CDR3 size: 13 residues. Germline V gene sequence: CDR1 MNHEY, CDR2 SMNVEV (reference sequence). The CDR3 DNA sequence: TGTGCCAGCGGGACAGGGGTTTTTGCAGGCTACACCTTC. Translation: CASGTGVFAGYTF.

This clonotype was detected ten times or more. The CDR3 spells CASRSRPETQYF. CDR3 coding DNA: TGTGCCAGCAGGTCTAGGCCGGAGACCCAGTACTTC. V and J are TRBV12-3 or TRBV12-4 and TRBJ2-5; D call uncertain. The CDR3 runs to 12 residues. V lost 6 bases and J lost 5, with 10 bases in between.

V is TRBV7-9 and J is TRBJ2-1; 7 positions match TRBD2. V trimming: 4 bases; J trimming: 0 bases; junction bases outside the gene matches: 6. The CDR3 loop spans 16 amino acids. Per the germline V gene, CDR1 is SEHNR and CDR2 is FQNEAQ (reference sequence). The CDR3 loop reads CASSWFRDYSYNEQFF. CDR3 coding DNA: TGTGCCAGCAGCTGGTTCCGGGACTACTCCTACAATGAGCAGTTCTTC.

This clonotype was observed a handful of times. V usage is TRBV7-9 and J usage is TRBJ1-4; 7 bases match TRBD1. CDR3 size: 15 residues. Germline V gene sequence: CDR1 SEHNR, CDR2 FQNEAQ (reference sequence). J lost 4 bases, V lost 10 bases, and 12 bases had no gene match. DNA of the CDR3: TGTGCCACAAAACCACCGGGACAGATTAATGAAAAACTGTTTTTT. Its protein product is CATKPPGQINEKLFF.

CDR3 coding DNA: TGTGCCAGCAGCTTACCCAGGGAATCTGGGGCCAACGTCCTGACTTTC. Protein sequence: CASSLPRESGANVLTF. The chain employs TRBV11-2 and TRBJ2-6, with D possibly TRBD1 on 5 matching bases. V lost 2 bases and J 1 base, leaving 9 bases between the germline ends. The V gene's germline CDR1 is SGHAT and CDR2 FQNNGV. The CDR3 is 16 amino acids.

The table lists this clonotype with many counts. This rearrangement joins TRBV3-1 to TRBJ2-7, with D perhaps matching TRBD1 or TRBD2 (5 bases each). The CDR3 length is 14 residues. Germline V gene data show CDR1 as LGHDT and CDR2 as YNNKEL (reference sequence). Trimming removed 2 bases at V and 4 bases at J, with 12 bases between. Here the CDR3 reads CASSQTGAVYEQYF. The DNA for the CDR3 is TGTGCCAGCAGCCAAACCGGGGCGGTATACGAGCAGTACTTC.

The V call is TRBV5-5, the J call TRBJ2-7; unclear D gene. V shed 1 base and J shed 6 bases, with 14 bases lying between them. Per the germline V gene, CDR1 is SGHKS and CDR2 is YYEKEE (reference sequence). The CDR3 is 14 amino acids. CDR3 DNA: TGTGCCAGCAGCTTGTTGCAATCACCTTCCGAGCAGTACTTC. Amino acids: CASSLLQSPSEQYF.

This clonotype appeared many times. The gene calls are TRBV12-3 or TRBV12-4 and TRBJ1-2, with D unresolved. The germline V and J ends were trimmed by 3 bases and 4 bases, with 6 bases remaining between them. This CDR3 has 12 amino acids. The CDR3 is CASSFGLYGYTF. The CDR3 DNA sequence: TGTGCCAGCAGTTTTGGGCTCTATGGCTACACCTTC.

This clonotype turned up a few times. This chain links TRBV6-5 with TRBJ2-3, with 7 bases fitting TRBD1. The ends lost 2 bases at V and 3 bases at J; junction bases unmatched: 8. The germline V gene has CDR1 MNHEY and CDR2 SVGAGI. CDR3 size: 16 residues. CDR3 region: CASSYTQRGRTDTQYF. Here the CDR3 DNA reads TGTGCCAGCAGTTACACCCAGAGGGGGCGGACAGATACGCAGTATTTT.

This clonotype was observed at least ten times. J is TRBJ2-1 and V is TRBV4-1, with no clear D. The V gene's germline CDR1 is MGHRA and CDR2 YSYEKL. This CDR3 has 15 amino acids. The V and J ends lost 4 bases and 6 bases respectively, with 16 bases between them. CDR3 amino acids: CASSRWTEHANEQFF. The CDR3 nucleotides read TGCGCCAGCAGCCGATGGACGGAGCATGCCAATGAGCAGTTCTTC.

This clonotype was seen many times. V and J are TRBV9 and TRBJ2-3; maybe TRBD2 (5 bases). This CDR3 is 14 amino acids long. From germline, CDR1 is SGDLS and CDR2 YYNGEE. V was shortened by 6 bases and J by 2 bases, with 13 bases between the two germline ends. The CDR3 coding sequence is TGTGCCAGCAACCCCCGGACTGTCACAGATACGCAGTATTTT. Translation gives CASNPRTVTDTQYF.

The V call is TRBV5-1, the J call TRBJ1-5; 7 nucleotides match TRBD1. With V trimmed by 4 bases and J by 4 bases, 8 bases remained unmatched. Looked up from germline, CDR1 is SGHRS and CDR2 is YFSETQ. This CDR3 has 15 amino acids. CDR3 sequence (DNA): TGCGCCAGCAGCCCACGGACAGGTTTAAATCAGCCCCAGCATTTT. Translated, it gives CASSPRTGLNQPQHF.